Listed here are 10 T cell receptor beta chains from one sample, sequenced in a study of CXCR3-negative and CXCR3-positive naive CD8 T cells (dated by TCRdb to the late 2010s). The reads were generated on a NextSeq 550. The Human TCR Profiling Kit (MiLaboratory) was used to make UMI-labeled 5' RACE TRB cDNA libraries. TCRdb reprocessed the sequencing reads and holds a single record per CDR3 protein sequence, with no DNA. The table for this sample shows 45,000 to 65,000 distinct CDR3 sequences. The top ten clones comprise roughly 1.6% of the sample. The material sequenced was naive CXCR3- CD8+ T cells from blood. The sample's cell subset or site label, decoded: CD45RO-CCR7+CD27+CD95- naive CD8+ T cells lacking CXCR3 (TNR3-). These TCRs come from a human donor in good health. Some clones in this sample may be carry-over from other donors' samples.

The chain couples TRBV6-6 to TRBJ2-5; TCRdb indicates TRBD1, and absent DNA this call remains unverified. The CDR3 consists of 14 residues. Per the germline V gene, CDR1 is MNHNY and CDR2 is SVGAGI (reference sequence). This CDR3 is CASTSQGAGETQYF.

The rearrangement links TRBV9 to TRBJ2-1; TCRdb gives TRBD2 as the D gene, but with no DNA this cannot be confirmed. Germline V CDR1 and CDR2: SGDLS, YYNGEE. CDR3 length: 17 residues. CDR3 in amino acids: CASSLGTSGSSYNEQFF.

This chain links TRBV2 with TRBJ2-3. This CDR3 is 14 amino acids long. Germline V gene data show CDR1 as SNHLY and CDR2 as FYNNEI. This CDR3 reads CASRAGISTDTQYF. The full variable domain, rest sourced from reference TRBV2 and TRBJ2-3, is EPEVTQTPSHQVTQMGQEVILRCVPISNHLYFYWYRQILGQKVEFLVSFYNNEISEKSEIFDDQFSVERPDGSNFTLKIRSTKLEDSAMYFCASRAGISTDTQYFGPGTRLTVL.

The V gene is TRBV4-2, the J gene TRBJ1-5. This CDR3 region has 13 residues. The germline gives CDR1 LGHNA, CDR2 YNFKEQ. CDR3 sequence reads: CASSQENDQPQHF.

The J gene is TRBJ2-7, the V gene TRBV29-1. The CDR3 consists of 13 residues. From germline, CDR1 is SQVTM and CDR2 ANQGSEA. CDR3 region: CSVMTWSSYEQYF.

CDR3 sequence reads: CAWSDPLQGRRSYEQYF. V usage is TRBV30 and J usage is TRBJ2-7. The CDR3 contains 17 residues. From germline, CDR1 is GTSNPN and CDR2 SVGIG (reference sequence).

The chain recombines TRBV29-1 with TRBJ2-7; with no DNA, the TCRdb D assignment of TRBD2 cannot be verified. The length of the CDR3 is 13 residues. The germline CDR1 and CDR2 sequences are SQVTM and ANQGSEA. CDR3: CSVMTSGWYEQYF.

The chain couples TRBV15 to TRBJ2-3; TCRdb proposes TRBD1, but this gene call is untestable without DNA. CDR3 size: 16 residues. Germline CDR1 is LNHNV and CDR2 is YYDKDF (reference sequence). The CDR3 is CATSPPFGIGQYTQYF.

J is TRBJ2-6 and V is TRBV28; with no DNA, the TCRdb D assignment of TRBD1 cannot be verified. In germline, CDR1 is MDHEN, CDR2 SYDVKM. The CDR3 has 18 amino acids. CDR3 sequence reads: CASSLAGGKGAGANVLTF.

The chain joins TRBV9 to TRBJ2-2. This CDR3 is built from 13 residues. CDR1 is SGDLS, CDR2 YYNGEE, per germline. The CDR3 loop reads CASSGASVGELFF.